The rows below give T cell receptor beta chains drawn from one sample of a study of T cell responses to AZD1222 COVID-19 vaccine. This table comes from immunoSEQ multiplex PCR, and its TCRdb copy is limited to in-frame clones, with some not included. The table has more than 90,000 clones, 85% to 90% seen once; the top ten hold roughly 7.1%. The source material was peripheral blood, sampled 28 days after the second AZD1222 dose. These receptors all stem from an adult who received the AZD1222 COVID-19 vaccine. CDR3s include the opening cysteine and the closing phenylalanine or tryptophan. Fields, in order: clone size, J gene, V gene, D gene, CDR3 DNA, CDR3 protein. The D gene is left open where the match is weak. Clone size is shown for a subset of rows, as once, few, many or a class of expanded clone.

clone_size: once
j_call: TRBJ2-2
v_call: TRBV19
d_call: .
cdr3_nt: TGTGCCAGTAGTATATCTGGAAACACCGGGGAGCTGTTTTTT
cdr3_aa: CASSISGNTGELFF

clone_size: .
j_call: TRBJ1-6
v_call: TRBV4-3
d_call: .
cdr3_nt: TGCGCCAGCAGCCAGGCTCCGGAGGGCTTTTCACCCCTCCACTTT
cdr3_aa: CASSQAPEGFSPLHF

clone_size: .
j_call: TRBJ2-1
v_call: TRBV10-3
d_call: .
cdr3_nt: TGTGCCGCCGGGGCTAGTCTTTCTTATGAGCAGTTCTTC
cdr3_aa: CAAGASLSYEQFF

clone_size: .
j_call: TRBJ2-7
v_call: TRBV7-3
d_call: .
cdr3_nt: TGTGCCAGCAGCTTAACTTCGGGGAATTACGAGCAGTACTTC
cdr3_aa: CASSLTSGNYEQYF

clone_size: .
j_call: TRBJ2-5
v_call: TRBV7-9
d_call: TRBD1
cdr3_nt: TGTGCCAGCAGCTTACTCGCTATCGGGACAGGGGGAAAAGAGACCCAGTACTTC
cdr3_aa: CASSLLAIGTGGKETQYF

clone_size: .
j_call: TRBJ2-5
v_call: TRBV5-1
d_call: TRBD1
cdr3_nt: TGCGCCAGCAGCTTGGCCGAGGGGGCCCAAGAGACCCAGTACTTC
cdr3_aa: CASSLAEGAQETQYF

clone_size: .
j_call: TRBJ2-2
v_call: TRBV28
d_call: TRBD1
cdr3_nt: TGTGCCAGCAGTCAAAGGGACAGGGGTTTCACCGGGGAGCTGTTTTTT
cdr3_aa: CASSQRDRGFTGELFF

clone_size: .
j_call: TRBJ1-2
v_call: TRBV6-5
d_call: TRBD1
cdr3_nt: TGTGCCAGCACCACGGGGACAGTCTATGGCTACACCTTC
cdr3_aa: CASTTGTVYGYTF

clone_size: .
j_call: TRBJ2-1
v_call: TRBV28
d_call: .
cdr3_nt: TGTGCCAGCAGTTCCCTGCAGGGAGCCTTCTACAATGAGCAGTTCTTC
cdr3_aa: CASSSLQGAFYNEQFF

clone_size: .
j_call: TRBJ1-2
v_call: TRBV5-1
d_call: .
cdr3_nt: TGCGCCAGCAAGAACGGCACGGGGGGTTATGGCTACACCTTC
cdr3_aa: CASKNGTGGYGYTF